This entry is about one T cell receptor beta chain. The sample originates from a study of blood T cell repertoires in COVID-19. Here immunoSEQ multiplex PCR was the method, and the copy in TCRdb shows in-frame clones only, minus some. This table holds nearly 400,000 clones, roughly 91% found once. The V segment lost 6 bases and the J segment 5 bases; nucleotides outside the gene matches: 6. The CDR3 length is 13 residues. Germline values: CDR1 LNHDA, CDR2 SQIVND (reference sequence). The receptor was derived from a woman aged 25 to 39 who had recovered from COVID-19. Material: PBMCs or T cells enriched from blood (not recorded which). This sequence joins TRBV19 and TRBJ1-2; the match to TRBD1 covers 7 bases. The CDR3 DNA is TGTGCCAGTAGACGGACAGGAGATTATGGCTACACCTTC. The encoded protein is CASRRTGDYGYTF.